The entry below describes one T cell receptor (beta chain). The antigen remains unidentified. The V gene lost 0 bases and the J gene lost 0 bases, with 5 bases spanning the gap. Germline CDR1 reads ENHRY; CDR2 reads SYGVKD. The CDR3 has 14 amino acids. The sample originates from a study of cytomegalovirus exposure and HLA in healthy donors. Whole-study results and caveats: A likely sequencing artifact accounted for one observed cluster of highly shared sequence variants.

The PCR made use of 60 Vbeta and 13 Jbeta primers. Repertoires were generated with immunoSEQ multiplex PCR, while TCRdb's copy carries only in-frame clones and drops some. Among 200,000 to 250,000 clones listed, around 83% were seen once. This TCR was sampled from a girl aged 10 to 17 in good health and CMV-seronegative. The sequencing sample was made of PBMCs. The rearrangement links TRBV10-3 to TRBJ1-2; D gene unclear. The CDR3 DNA reads TGTGCCATCAGTGAGTCTATCCCTAACTATGGCTACACCTTC. This codes for CAISESIPNYGYTF.